This entry describes one T cell receptor beta chain. The antigen remains unidentified. Trimming cost V 4 bases and J 7 bases; bases outside gene matches: 7. Germline values: CDR1 SGHAT, CDR2 FQNNGV. CDR3 length: 16 amino acids. The sample originates from a study of T cells after posttransplantation cyclophosphamide. Study-level findings and limits: After PTCy, TRB diversity resembled that of CNI/methotrexate controls. Later blood repertoires were often dominated by clones from the donor CD8+ memory compartment. Skin or GI-infiltrating T cells shared few TRB sequences with blood.

Repertoires were generated with immunoSEQ multiplex PCR, while TCRdb's copy carries only in-frame clones and drops some. The profile shows 15,000 or so clones, about 77% of them singletons. A marrow graft followed busulfan-fludarabine conditioning, with cyclophosphamide on days +3 and +4. The sample consisted of CD8+ T cells sorted from PBMCs, taken roughly 1,900 days after a stem cell transplant with posttransplant cyclophosphamide. The V gene is TRBV11-2, the J gene TRBJ2-5; TRBD2 agrees at 15 bases. This sequence originates from a female patient aged 40-49 years who received an allogeneic stem cell transplant from a related donor, was CMV-positive, and had no GVHD. Among the T cells, some may be from the graft donor. The CDR3: CASSSRTSGGAWTQYF. In DNA, the CDR3 is TGTGCCAGCAGCTCTCGGACTAGCGGGGGGGCCTGGACCCAGTACTTC.